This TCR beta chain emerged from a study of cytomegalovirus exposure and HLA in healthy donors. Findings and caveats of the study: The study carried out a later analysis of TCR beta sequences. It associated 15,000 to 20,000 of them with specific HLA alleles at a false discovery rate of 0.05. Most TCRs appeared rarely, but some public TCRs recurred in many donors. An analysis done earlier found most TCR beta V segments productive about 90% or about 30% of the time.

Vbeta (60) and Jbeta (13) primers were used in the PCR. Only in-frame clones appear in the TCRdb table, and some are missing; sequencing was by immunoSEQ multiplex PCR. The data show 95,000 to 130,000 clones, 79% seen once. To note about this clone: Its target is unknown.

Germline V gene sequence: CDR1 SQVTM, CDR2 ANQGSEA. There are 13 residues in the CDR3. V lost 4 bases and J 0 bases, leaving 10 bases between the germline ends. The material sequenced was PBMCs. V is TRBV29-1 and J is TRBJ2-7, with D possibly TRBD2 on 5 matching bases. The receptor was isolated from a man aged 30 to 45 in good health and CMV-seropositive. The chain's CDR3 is CSVAERTSYEQYF. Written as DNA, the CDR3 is TGCAGCGTTGCTGAGCGGACCTCCTACGAGCAGTACTTC.